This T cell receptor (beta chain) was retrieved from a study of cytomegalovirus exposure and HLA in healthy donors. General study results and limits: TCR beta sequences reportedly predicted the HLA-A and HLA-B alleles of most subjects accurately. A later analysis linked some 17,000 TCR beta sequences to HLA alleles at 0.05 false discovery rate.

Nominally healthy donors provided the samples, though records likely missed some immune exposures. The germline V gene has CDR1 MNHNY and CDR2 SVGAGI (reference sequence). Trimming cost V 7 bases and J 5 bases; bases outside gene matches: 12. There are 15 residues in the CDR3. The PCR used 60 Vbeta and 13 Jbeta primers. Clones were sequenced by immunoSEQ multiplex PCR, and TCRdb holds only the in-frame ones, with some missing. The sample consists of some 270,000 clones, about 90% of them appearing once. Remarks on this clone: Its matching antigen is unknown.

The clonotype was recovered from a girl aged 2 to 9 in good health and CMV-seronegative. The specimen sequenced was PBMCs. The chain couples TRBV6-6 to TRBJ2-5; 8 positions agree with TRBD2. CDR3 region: CASNPPGGAAETQYF. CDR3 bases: TGTGCCAGCAACCCCCCGGGAGGGGCGGCGGAGACCCAGTACTTC.